These 30 T cell receptor beta chains were all obtained from the same sample, sequenced in a study of shared clonotypes between healthy human individuals (dated by TCRdb to the early 2020s). The method was the immunoSEQ multiplex PCR assay. TCRdb took over this immuneACCESS table, retaining in-frame rearrangements with V and J assigned. Such tables are incomplete; in checked studies, under half of the missing clones stem from an unresolved V gene, and the remainder is unexplained. A total of approximately 650,000 clones appear in this sample, around 95% of them only once. Around 0.11% of the sample comes from the top ten. CD8 naive samples were obtained by positive selection for CCR7 among CD45RO-negative cells, yielding a CD45RA+CCR7+ population from which TemRA cells were excluded. The sequencing input was naive CD8+ T cells sorted from blood. The sample's cell subset or site, from its label and the paper: CD45RA+CCR7+. Receptors originate from a woman aged 25-40 years in good health.

The chain carries TRBV4-1 and TRBJ2-2; no definite D call. The CDR3 covers 15 residues. Germline CDR1 reads MGHRA; CDR2 reads YSYEKL. V was clipped by 4 bases and J by 6 bases, with 15 bases between them. For the CDR3, the DNA is TGCGCCAGCAGCCCGCTGGGGTCGCGTGCCGGGGAGCTGTTTTTT. It translates to CASSPLGSRAGELFF.

The chain joins TRBV6-5 to TRBJ2-7; either TRBD1 or TRBD2 may supply D (6 bases each). This CDR3 spans 15 amino acids. Trimming cost V 6 bases and J 6 bases, with 21 bases left between them. Germline CDR1 reads MNHEY; CDR2 reads SVGAGI. The CDR3 sequence: CASSQVRGRRAEQYF. The DNA for the CDR3 is TGTGCCAGCAGCCAGGTTAGGGGGAGGCGCGCCGAGCAGTACTTC.

The chain recombines TRBV14 with TRBJ2-7; D tentatively reads TRBD1 or TRBD2 (5 bases each). The CDR3 is 13 residues long. From germline, CDR1 is SGHDN and CDR2 FVKESK. The germline V and J ends were trimmed by 2 bases and 4 bases, with 9 bases remaining between them. The CDR3 nucleotides read TGTGCCAGCAGCCAATCTGGGGGTTACGAGCAGTACTTC. Residues: CASSQSGGYEQYF.

The rearrangement uses TRBV6-5 and TRBJ2-1; 7 positions agree with TRBD1. CDR3 length equals 15 residues. V lost 5 bases to trimming and J lost 3 bases; unmatched junction nucleotides: 7. Germline lookup yields CDR1 MNHEY and CDR2 SVGAGI. CDR3 DNA: TGTGCCAGCAGTGCCGGGACAGCCGACTACAATGAGCAGTTCTTC. Translated: CASSAGTADYNEQFF.

The DNA of the CDR3 is TGTGCCAGCAGTTTGGGAGGACCTGGAAACACCATATATTTT. Its translation is CASSLGGPGNTIYF. The V and J genes are TRBV28 and TRBJ1-3; no clear D. The CDR3 contains 14 residues. Germline CDR1 and CDR2: MDHEN and SYDVKM. Deletions cut 3 bases from V and 2 bases from J, with 8 bases between.

The gene calls are TRBV5-1 and TRBJ1-1, with D tentatively TRBD1 (5 bases). This CDR3 contains 15 residues. The germline V gene has CDR1 SGHRS and CDR2 YFSETQ. V was trimmed by 4 bases and J by 1 base, leaving 14 bases between them. In DNA form, the CDR3 reads TGCGCCAGCAGCACCGGGGACGACGGGAACACTGAAGCTTTCTTT. Protein sequence: CASSTGDDGNTEAFF.

The rearrangement joins TRBV9 to TRBJ2-7; D is unresolved. The germline CDR1 and CDR2 sequences are SGDLS and YYNGEE. This CDR3 comprises 15 residues. V was clipped by 4 bases and J by 0 bases, with 14 bases between them. CDR3 loop: CASSPRTANSYEQYF. As DNA, the CDR3 is TGTGCCAGCAGCCCTCGGACCGCGAACTCCTACGAGCAGTACTTC.

V gene TRBV6-5 combines with J gene TRBJ2-7; weak D call: TRBD2 (6 bases). V lost 4 bases and J 3 bases, leaving 10 bases between the germline ends. The germline V gene encodes CDR1 MNHEY and CDR2 SVGAGI. The CDR3 length is 13 residues. CDR3 nucleotides: TGTGCCAGCAGTTCCGGGGAGGACTACGAGCAGTACTTC. This sequence encodes CASSSGEDYEQYF.

The chain combines TRBV11-2 with TRBJ2-7, with TRBD2 matching over 13 bases. The germline V gene has CDR1 SGHAT and CDR2 FQNNGV. The CDR3 sequence is 16 residues long. The V segment lost 1 base and the J segment 1 base; nucleotides outside the gene matches: 1. The CDR3 loop is CASSLALAGGSYEQYF. Here the CDR3 DNA reads TGTGCCAGCAGCTTAGCACTAGCGGGAGGGTCCTACGAGCAGTACTTC.

As regards this clone: Other DNA sequences in the same sample also yield this CDR3. The chain recombines TRBV11-2 with TRBJ1-1, with D possibly TRBD1 on 5 matching bases. The V end lost 1 base, the J end lost 4 bases, and 10 bases lay between the germline ends. Germline loops: CDR1 SGHAT, CDR2 FQNNGV. CDR3 size: 14 residues. CDR3 sequence (DNA): TGTGCCAGCAGCTTAGGGGGCGCCGGCACTGAAGCTTTCTTT. Translation gives CASSLGGAGTEAFF.

This clone was detected only once. The genes are TRBV7-2 and TRBJ2-7; D is undetermined. CDR1 and CDR2 (germline): SGHTA, FQGNSA. Trimming removed 4 bases at V and 3 bases at J, with 10 bases between. This CDR3 contains 13 residues. The CDR3: CASSWKQYYEQYF. In DNA, the CDR3 is TGTGCCAGCAGCTGGAAACAGTACTACGAGCAGTACTTC.

The gene calls are TRBV19 and TRBJ2-2; maybe TRBD1 (6 bases). Germline V gives CDR1 LNHDA, CDR2 SQIVND (reference sequence). The CDR3 length is 15 residues. V was trimmed by 3 bases and J by 4 bases, leaving 12 bases between them. CDR3 coding DNA: TGTGCCAGTAGTATCCTGCAGGGGTCCACCGGGGAGCTGTTTTTT. Amino acids: CASSILQGSTGELFF.

The rearrangement joins TRBV7-9 to TRBJ2-1, with TRBD1 as a possible D gene (6 bases). The germline V gene encodes CDR1 SEHNR and CDR2 FQNEAQ (reference sequence). The CDR3 is 14 amino acids. Trimming left V 6 bases short and J 0 bases short, with 9 bases between. CDR3 region: CASRRGSSYNEQFF. In DNA form, the CDR3 reads TGTGCCAGCAGAAGGGGGAGCTCCTACAATGAGCAGTTCTTC.

The V gene is TRBV5-4, the J gene TRBJ2-7; no reliable D call. CDR1 SGHNT and CDR2 YYREEE come from the germline V gene (reference sequence). Trimming shortened V by 4 bases and J by 4 bases, and 15 bases separated the two germline ends. The CDR3 sequence is 14 residues long. CDR3 in DNA: TGTGCCAGCAGCCCGACGGAGCCACAATACGAGCAGTACTTC. It translates to CASSPTEPQYEQYF. The full variable domain, with the rest looked up from reference TRBV5-4 and TRBJ2-7, is ETGVTQSPTHLIKTRGQQVTLRCSSQSGHNTVSWYQQALGQGPQFIFQYYREEENGRGNFPPRFSGLQFPNYSSELNVNALELDDSALYLCASSPTEPQYEQYFGPGTRLTVT.

This chain links TRBV9 with TRBJ2-3; D not certain. Trimming took 4 bases from V and 0 from J, leaving 12 bases between them. The CDR3 consists of 15 residues. The germline V gene encodes CDR1 SGDLS and CDR2 YYNGEE. The CDR3 coding sequence is TGTGCCAGCAGCCCCCCTCCATCAAGCACAGATACGCAGTATTTT. Protein sequence: CASSPPPSSTDTQYF.

The CDR3 is CASSSPGTGGYEQYF. CDR3 DNA: TGCGCCAGCAGCTCTCCCGGGACAGGGGGCTACGAGCAGTACTTC. The chain couples TRBV5-1 to TRBJ2-7; 11 bases are a match to TRBD1. The germline V gene has CDR1 SGHRS and CDR2 YFSETQ. The V gene end was trimmed by 3 bases and the J gene end by 3 bases; junction bases not matched to a gene: 5. CDR3 length: 15 residues.

The chain uses TRBV2 and TRBJ2-2; 10 positions agree with TRBD2. The V gene's germline CDR1 is SNHLY and CDR2 FYNNEI. The CDR3 has 17 residues. Trimming took 7 bases from V and 0 from J; bases not matched to a gene: 8. CDR3 DNA sequence: TGTGCCAGCACCCTAGGTACTAGCGGGGCGAACACCGGGGAGCTGTTTTTT. Translation: CASTLGTSGANTGELFF.

The V and J genes are TRBV7-9 and TRBJ2-1, with 10 bases identical to TRBD2. Germline loops: CDR1 SEHNR, CDR2 FQNEAQ (reference sequence). This CDR3 comprises 16 residues. Germline trimming cut 4 bases from V and 2 bases from J; bases unmatched to any gene: 5. CDR3 nucleotides: TGTGCCAGCAGCTACAGCGGGAGGGCCACCTACAATGAGCAGTTCTTC. This sequence encodes CASSYSGRATYNEQFF.

V usage is TRBV10-3 and J usage is TRBJ2-7; the match to TRBD2 covers 8 bases. Unmatched junction bases numbered 12, after V lost 3 bases and J lost 2 bases. CDR3 length: 17 amino acids. CDR1 and CDR2 from the germline V gene are ENHRY and SYGVKD. CDR3 sequence: CAISEILGTRAPYEQYF. For the CDR3, the DNA is TGTGCCATCAGTGAAATTCTAGGGACTAGGGCCCCCTACGAGCAGTACTTC.

This chain links TRBV27 with TRBJ2-7; weak D call: TRBD1 (6 bases). V lost 7 bases and J 5 bases, leaving 12 bases between the germline ends. The CDR3 loop spans 12 amino acids. CDR1 is MNHEY and CDR2 is SMNVEV in the germline V gene (reference sequence). CDR3 nucleotides: TGTGCCAGCATGGCAGGGGTCCACGAGCAGTACTTC. It yields the protein CASMAGVHEQYF.

The chain carries TRBV28 and TRBJ1-5; 7 positions agree with TRBD1. Trimming took 8 bases from V and 5 from J; bases not matched to a gene: 15. CDR3 length equals 16 residues. The germline gives CDR1 MDHEN, CDR2 SYDVKM. The DNA of the CDR3 is TGTGCCAGCGAGCGTACAGGGGAAATTGGGTATCAGCCCCAGCATTTT. Its protein product is CASERTGEIGYQPQHF.

The rearrangement links TRBV11-2 to TRBJ2-3; 10 bases are a match to TRBD1. This CDR3 spans 15 amino acids. Per germline, CDR1 SGHAT and CDR2 FQNNGV. Trimming took 1 base from V and 4 from J; bases not matched to a gene: 2. The CDR3 sequence is CASSLGGTGADTQYF. The DNA of the CDR3 is TGTGCCAGCAGCTTAGGAGGGACAGGGGCAGATACGCAGTATTTT.

The CDR3 region is CASGITGGTEAFF. The CDR3 DNA sequence: TGCGCCAGCGGTATCACAGGGGGCACTGAAGCTTTCTTT. This chain joins TRBV10-2 and TRBJ1-1, with 8 bases lining up with TRBD1. The CDR3 is made up of 13 amino acids. V was pared by 8 bases and J by 4 bases, with 6 bases of the junction left unmatched. Germline V gene sequence: CDR1 WSHSY, CDR2 SAAADI.

The chain recombines TRBV5-6 with TRBJ1-5; no firm D call. Trimming cost V 2 bases and J 1 base, with 13 bases left between them. This CDR3 spans 16 amino acids. From germline, CDR1 is SGHDT and CDR2 YYEEEE. CDR3 loop: CASSLSGGISNQPQHF. In DNA, the CDR3 is TGTGCCAGCAGCTTATCAGGTGGTATAAGCAATCAGCCCCAGCATTTT.

The chain combines TRBV19 with TRBJ2-3; D unresolved. The CDR3 is 13 amino acids. Germline assignment: CDR1 LNHDA and CDR2 SQIVND (reference sequence). Trimming took 7 bases from V and 6 from J, leaving 14 bases between them. CDR3 sequence reads: CASTGNPGDTQYF. The CDR3 DNA is TGTGCCAGTACGGGTAATCCTGGGGATACGCAGTATTTT. The full variable domain, rest sourced from reference TRBV19 and TRBJ2-3, is DGGITQSPKYLFRKEGQNVTLSCEQNLNHDAMYWYRQDPGQGLRLIYYSQIVNDFQKGDIAEGYSVSREKKESFPLTVTSAQKNPTAFYLCASTGNPGDTQYFGPGTRLTVL.

This rearrangement joins TRBV27 to TRBJ2-2; TRBD2 matches at 13 bases. Germline V lookup: CDR1 MNHEY, CDR2 SMNVEV (reference sequence). The CDR3 spans 15 residues. J was trimmed by 7 bases and V by 7 bases; bases with no gene match: 6. CDR3 in DNA: TGTGCCAGCAATTTGGGACTAGCGGGACTCGGGGAGCTGTTTTTT. Amino acid sequence: CASNLGLAGLGELFF.

The V and J genes are TRBV28 and TRBJ1-4; D is ambiguous. V lost 3 bases, J lost 8 bases, and 13 bases lay in between. The V gene's germline CDR1 is MDHEN and CDR2 SYDVKM. There are 14 residues in the CDR3. CDR3 loop: CASSFAGRPEKLFF. CDR3 nucleotides: TGTGCCAGCAGTTTCGCCGGACGTCCCGAAAAACTGTTTTTT.

The chain carries TRBV5-4 and TRBJ2-7; weak D call: TRBD2 (5 bases). The V end lost 3 bases, the J end lost 2 bases, and 12 bases lay between the germline ends. The CDR3 consists of 14 residues. Per the germline V gene, CDR1 is SGHNT and CDR2 is YYREEE (reference sequence). CDR3 sequence: CASSSPGSPYEQYF. The CDR3 DNA follows: TGTGCCAGCAGCTCCCCGGGATCCCCCTACGAGCAGTACTTC.

The rearrangement uses TRBV4-1 and TRBJ2-6; no clear D. Germline V gene sequence: CDR1 MGHRA, CDR2 YSYEKL. This CDR3 is 12 amino acids long. Trimming took 4 bases from V and 10 from J, leaving 8 bases between them. The CDR3 DNA follows: TGCGCCAGCAGCCTTTCGTCAAACGTCCTGACTTTC. This codes for CASSLSSNVLTF.

The chain has TRBV2 and TRBJ2-7; either TRBD1 or TRBD2 may supply D (5 bases each). Germline assignment: CDR1 SNHLY and CDR2 FYNNEI. V lost 6 bases and J lost 6, with 21 bases in between. The CDR3 has 15 amino acids. CDR3 coding DNA: TGTGCCAGCAGCGGGACGAGGGATCTGCCGGCCGAGCAGTACTTC. This encodes CASSGTRDLPAEQYF.